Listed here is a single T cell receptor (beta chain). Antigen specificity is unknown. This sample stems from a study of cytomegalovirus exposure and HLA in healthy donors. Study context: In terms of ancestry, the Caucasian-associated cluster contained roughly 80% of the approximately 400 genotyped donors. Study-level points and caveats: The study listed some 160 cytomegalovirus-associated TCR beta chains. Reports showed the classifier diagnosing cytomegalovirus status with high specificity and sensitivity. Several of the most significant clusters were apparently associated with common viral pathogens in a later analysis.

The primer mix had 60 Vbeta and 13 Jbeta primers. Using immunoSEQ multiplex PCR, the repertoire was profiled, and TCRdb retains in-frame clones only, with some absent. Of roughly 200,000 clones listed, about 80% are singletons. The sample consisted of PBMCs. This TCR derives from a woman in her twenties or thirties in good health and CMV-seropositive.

For the CDR3, the DNA is TGTGCCAGTAGTAAGGGACAGGGGAGGGTAGATACGCAGTATTTT. It encodes CASSKGQGRVDTQYF. The gene calls are TRBV19 and TRBJ2-3; 10 bases agree with TRBD1. Germline V CDR1 and CDR2: LNHDA, SQIVND (reference sequence). The ends lost 4 bases at V and 5 bases at J; junction bases unmatched: 6. This CDR3 has 15 amino acids.